This T cell receptor beta chain appears in the sequencing data of a study of blood T cell repertoires in COVID-19. The overall study: COVID-19 samples, acute and convalescent, were from the United States, Italy and Spain.

The CDR3 is made up of 16 amino acids. The germline V gene has CDR1 KGHSH and CDR2 LQKENI. Trimming took off 4 bases at V and 2 bases at J, with 17 bases between the two ends. This clone was counted between two and nine times. Assay: immunoSEQ multiplex PCR; the TCRdb copy retains only in-frame clones and omits some. The sample lists approximately 280,000 clones, approximately 83% occurring once. This TCR was recovered from a woman aged 25 to 39 who had recovered from COVID-19. The chain employs TRBV18 and TRBJ1-1; no reliable D call. Sequencing input: peripheral blood. The CDR3 protein is CASSQRSGGANTEAFF. Written as DNA, the CDR3 is TGTGCCAGCTCACAACGGTCCGGCGGCGCTAACACTGAAGCTTTCTTT.